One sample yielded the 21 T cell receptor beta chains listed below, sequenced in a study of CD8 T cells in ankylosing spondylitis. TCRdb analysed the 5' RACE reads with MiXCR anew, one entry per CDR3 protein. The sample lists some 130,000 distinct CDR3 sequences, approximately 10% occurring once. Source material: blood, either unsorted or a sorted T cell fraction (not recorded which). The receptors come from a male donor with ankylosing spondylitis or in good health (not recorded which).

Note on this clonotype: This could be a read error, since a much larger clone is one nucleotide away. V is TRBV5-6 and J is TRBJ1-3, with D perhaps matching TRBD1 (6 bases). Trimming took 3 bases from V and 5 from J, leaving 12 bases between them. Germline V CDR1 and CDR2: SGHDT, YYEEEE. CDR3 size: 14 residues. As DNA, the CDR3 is TGTGCCAGCAGCTCGCTCGACAGGCGAAACACCATATATTTT. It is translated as CASSSLDRRNTIYF.

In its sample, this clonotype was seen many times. The CDR3 region is CATSRGQGAGDTQYF. For the CDR3, the DNA is TGTGCCACCAGCAGGGGACAGGGGGCAGGAGATACGCAGTATTTT. The chain is built from TRBV15 and TRBJ2-3, with 12 bases lining up with TRBD1. J lost 5 bases, V lost 3 bases, and 3 bases had no gene match. The CDR3 consists of 15 residues. Germline CDR1 reads LNHNV; CDR2 reads YYDKDF (reference sequence). Full variable domain (outside the CDR3, taken from reference TRBV15 and TRBJ2-3): DAMVIQNPRYQVTQFGKPVTLSCSQTLNHNVMYWYQQKSSQAPKLLFHYYDKDFNNEADTPDNFQSRRPNTSFCFLDIRSPGLGDTAMYLCATSRGQGAGDTQYFGPGTRLTVL.

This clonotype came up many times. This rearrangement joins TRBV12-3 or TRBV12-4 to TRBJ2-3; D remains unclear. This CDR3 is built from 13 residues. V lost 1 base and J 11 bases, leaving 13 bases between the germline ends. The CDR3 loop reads CASSLDPQVGQYF. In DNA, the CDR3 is TGTGCCAGCAGTTTAGATCCTCAGGTTGGGCAGTATTTT.

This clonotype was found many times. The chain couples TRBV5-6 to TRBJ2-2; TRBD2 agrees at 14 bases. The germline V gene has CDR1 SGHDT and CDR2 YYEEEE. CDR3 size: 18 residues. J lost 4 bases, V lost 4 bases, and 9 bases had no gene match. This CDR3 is CASSALTSGRARTGELFF. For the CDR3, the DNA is TGTGCCAGCAGCGCCTTGACTAGCGGGAGGGCGCGCACCGGGGAGCTGTTTTTT.

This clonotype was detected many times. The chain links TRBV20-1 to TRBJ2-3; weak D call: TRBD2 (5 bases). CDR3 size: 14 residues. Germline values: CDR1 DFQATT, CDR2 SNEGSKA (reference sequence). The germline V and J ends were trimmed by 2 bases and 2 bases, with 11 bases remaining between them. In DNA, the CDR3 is TGCAGTGCTAGATCGGGAAGTTTCACAGATACGCAGTATTTT. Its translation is CSARSGSFTDTQYF.

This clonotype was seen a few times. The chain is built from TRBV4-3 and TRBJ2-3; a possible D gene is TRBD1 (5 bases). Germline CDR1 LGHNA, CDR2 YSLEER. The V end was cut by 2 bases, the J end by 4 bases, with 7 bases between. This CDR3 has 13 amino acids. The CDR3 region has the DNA TGCGCCAGCAGCCAACAGGGCTCAGATACGCAGTATTTT. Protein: CASSQQGSDTQYF.

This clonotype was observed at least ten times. CDR3 bases: TGTGCCAGCAGCTTCGACAGGGGAGACGAGCAGTACTTC. Translation gives CASSFDRGDEQYF. This rearrangement joins TRBV5-5 to TRBJ2-7; 8 bases line up with TRBD1. Trimming cost V 2 bases and J 5 bases; bases outside gene matches: 3. CDR3 length: 13 amino acids. CDR1 SGHKS and CDR2 YYEKEE come from the germline V gene (reference sequence).

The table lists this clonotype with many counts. The CDR3 region is CASSSDMDTQYF. The CDR3 DNA reads as TGTGCCAGCAGCTCTGATATGGATACGCAGTATTTT. The rearrangement joins TRBV7-3 to TRBJ2-3; D uncertain. The ends were cut back, 4 bases at V and 6 bases at J, with 8 bases in the middle. In germline, CDR1 is SGHTA, CDR2 FQGTGA. The CDR3 runs to 12 residues.

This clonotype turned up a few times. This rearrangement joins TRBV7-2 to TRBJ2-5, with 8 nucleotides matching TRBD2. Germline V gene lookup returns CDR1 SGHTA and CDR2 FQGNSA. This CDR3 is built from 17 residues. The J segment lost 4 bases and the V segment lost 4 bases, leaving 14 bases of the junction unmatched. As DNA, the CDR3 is TGTGCCAGCAGCTCGATCCCGGGACGGGGGGGGCCAGAGACCCAGTACTTC. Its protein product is CASSSIPGRGGPETQYF.

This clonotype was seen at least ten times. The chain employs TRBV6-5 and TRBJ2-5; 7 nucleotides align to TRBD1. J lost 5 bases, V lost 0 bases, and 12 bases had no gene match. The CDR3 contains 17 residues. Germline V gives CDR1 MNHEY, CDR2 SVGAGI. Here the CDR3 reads CASSYSSRGRDSETQYF. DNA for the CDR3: TGTGCCAGCAGTTACTCGAGTAGGGGGCGCGATTCGGAGACCCAGTACTTC.

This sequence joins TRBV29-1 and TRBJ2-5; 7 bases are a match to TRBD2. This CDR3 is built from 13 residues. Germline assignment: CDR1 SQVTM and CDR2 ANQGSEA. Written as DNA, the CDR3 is TGCACCAACGGTACGGGGGGACAAGAGACCCAGTACTTC. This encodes CTNGTGGQETQYF.

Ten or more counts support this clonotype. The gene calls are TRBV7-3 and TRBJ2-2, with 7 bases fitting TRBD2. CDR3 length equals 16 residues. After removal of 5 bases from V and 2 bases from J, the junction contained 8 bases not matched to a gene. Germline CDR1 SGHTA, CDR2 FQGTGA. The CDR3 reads CASSQMGGGNTGELFF. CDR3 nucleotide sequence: TGTGCCAGCAGCCAAATGGGGGGGGGTAACACCGGGGAGCTGTTTTTT. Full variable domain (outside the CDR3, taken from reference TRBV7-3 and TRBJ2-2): GAGVSQTPSNKVTEKGKYVELRCDPISGHTALYWYRQSLGQGPEFLIYFQGTGAADDSGLPNDRFFAVRPEGSVSTLKIQRTERGDSAVYLCASSQMGGGNTGELFFGEGSRLTVL.

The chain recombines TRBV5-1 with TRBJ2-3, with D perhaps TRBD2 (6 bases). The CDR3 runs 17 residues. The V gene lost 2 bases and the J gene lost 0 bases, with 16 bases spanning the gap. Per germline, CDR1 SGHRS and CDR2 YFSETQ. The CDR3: CASSFRRDSLSTDTQYF. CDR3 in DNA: TGCGCCAGCAGCTTTCGCCGGGACTCGCTGAGCACAGATACGCAGTATTTT.

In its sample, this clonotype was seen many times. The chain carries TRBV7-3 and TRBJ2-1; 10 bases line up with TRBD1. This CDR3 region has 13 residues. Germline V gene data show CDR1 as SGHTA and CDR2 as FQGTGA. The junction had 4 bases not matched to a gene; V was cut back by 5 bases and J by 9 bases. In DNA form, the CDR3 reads TGTGCCAGCAGCGCGGGACAGGGGTTTGAGCAGTTCTTC. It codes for CASSAGQGFEQFF.

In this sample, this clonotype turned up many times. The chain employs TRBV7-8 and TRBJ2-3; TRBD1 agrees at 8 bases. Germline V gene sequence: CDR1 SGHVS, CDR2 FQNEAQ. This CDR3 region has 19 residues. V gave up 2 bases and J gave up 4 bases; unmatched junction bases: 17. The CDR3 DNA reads TGTGCCAGCAGCTTAAGTCACTCTTCGAACAGGGGGACGTCAGATACGCAGTATTTT. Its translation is CASSLSHSSNRGTSDTQYF.

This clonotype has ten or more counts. The CDR3 nucleotides are TGTGCCAGCAGCTCAGACCCTAGCGGGAGCGTTTACGAGCAGTACTTC. This sequence encodes CASSSDPSGSVYEQYF. The chain couples TRBV7-2 to TRBJ2-7; 10 nucleotides line up with TRBD2. This CDR3 is 16 amino acids long. The ends lost 4 bases at V and 4 bases at J; junction bases unmatched: 10. CDR1 is SGHTA and CDR2 is FQGNSA in the germline V gene.

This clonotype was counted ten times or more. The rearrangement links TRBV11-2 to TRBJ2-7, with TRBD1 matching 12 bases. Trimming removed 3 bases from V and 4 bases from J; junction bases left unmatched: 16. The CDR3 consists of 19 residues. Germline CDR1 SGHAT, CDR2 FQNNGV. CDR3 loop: CASSLQGGQGAKAPYEQYF. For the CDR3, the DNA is TGTGCCAGCAGCTTGCAGGGGGGACAGGGGGCGAAAGCACCTTACGAGCAGTACTTC.

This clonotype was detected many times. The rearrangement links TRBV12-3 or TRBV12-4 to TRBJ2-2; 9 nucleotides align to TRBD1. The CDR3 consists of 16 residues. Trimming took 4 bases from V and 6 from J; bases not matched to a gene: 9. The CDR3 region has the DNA TGTGCCAGCAGTTCCAGGGGGGGACAGGGTTCCGGGGAGCTGTTTTTT. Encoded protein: CASSSRGGQGSGELFF.

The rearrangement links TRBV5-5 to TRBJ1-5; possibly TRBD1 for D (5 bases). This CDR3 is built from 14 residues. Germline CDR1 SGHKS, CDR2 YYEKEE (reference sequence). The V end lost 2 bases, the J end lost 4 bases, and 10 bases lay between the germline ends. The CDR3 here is CASSLSTGNQPQHF. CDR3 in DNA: TGTGCCAGCAGCTTAAGCACAGGAAATCAGCCCCAGCATTTT.

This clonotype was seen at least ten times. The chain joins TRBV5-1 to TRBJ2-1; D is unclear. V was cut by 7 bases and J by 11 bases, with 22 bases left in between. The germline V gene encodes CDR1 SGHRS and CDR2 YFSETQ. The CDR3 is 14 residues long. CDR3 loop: CASYDISVGSQQFF. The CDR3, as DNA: TGCGCCAGCTATGACATATCCGTCGGTTCTCAGCAGTTCTTC.

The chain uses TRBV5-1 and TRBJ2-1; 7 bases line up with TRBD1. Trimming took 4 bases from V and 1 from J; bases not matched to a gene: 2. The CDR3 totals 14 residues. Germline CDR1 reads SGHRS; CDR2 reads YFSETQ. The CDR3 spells CASSQGQSYNEQFF. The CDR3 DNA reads TGCGCCAGCAGCCAGGGACAGTCCTACAATGAGCAGTTCTTC.